This T cell receptor (beta chain) was sequenced in a study of T-cell reconstitution after alpha-beta-depleted transplantation in children. Construction of the TCRbeta library involved unique molecular identifiers. TCRdb re-derived calls from the PCR reads in MiXCR, one entry per CDR3 protein. The sample consists of about 130,000 distinct CDR3 sequences, 8% to 10% of them appearing once. There are 15 residues in the CDR3. Germline V gene lookup returns CDR1 MNHEY and CDR2 SVGAGI. Germline trimming cut 2 bases from V and 5 bases from J; bases unmatched to any gene: 4. The sample here was PBMCs, mostly from graft donor cells, taken 180 days after TCRalphabeta/CD19-depleted stem cell transplant. The genes are TRBV6-5 and TRBJ2-1; 9 positions match TRBD2. The clonotype comes from a girl in the first two years of life who had a stem cell transplant for combined immunodeficiency, so the T cells may come from the graft donor. CDR3 bases: TGTGCCAGCAGTTACGGCGGGAGGGCAAACAATGAGCAGTTCTTC. Translating gives CASSYGGRANNEQFF.